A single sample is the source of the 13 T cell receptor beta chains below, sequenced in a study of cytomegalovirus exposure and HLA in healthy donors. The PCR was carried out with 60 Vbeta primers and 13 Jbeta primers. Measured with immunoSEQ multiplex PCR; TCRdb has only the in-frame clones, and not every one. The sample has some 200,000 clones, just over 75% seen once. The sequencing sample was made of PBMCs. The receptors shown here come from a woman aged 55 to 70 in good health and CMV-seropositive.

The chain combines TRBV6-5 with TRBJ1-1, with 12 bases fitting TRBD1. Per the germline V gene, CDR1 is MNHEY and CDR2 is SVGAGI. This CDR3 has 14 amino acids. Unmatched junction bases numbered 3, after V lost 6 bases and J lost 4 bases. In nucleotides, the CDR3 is TGTGCCAGCAGCCGGGACAGGGGGCTCACTGAAGCTTTCTTT. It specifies CASSRDRGLTEAFF.

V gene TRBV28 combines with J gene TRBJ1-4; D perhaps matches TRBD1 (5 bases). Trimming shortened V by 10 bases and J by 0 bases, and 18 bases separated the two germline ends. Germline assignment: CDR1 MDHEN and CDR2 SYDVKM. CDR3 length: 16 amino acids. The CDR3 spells CAISGPGAATNEKLFF. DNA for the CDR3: TGTGCCATCTCAGGGCCGGGCGCTGCAACTAATGAAAAACTGTTTTTT. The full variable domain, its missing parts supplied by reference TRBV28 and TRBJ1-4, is DVKVTQSSRYLVKRTGEKVFLECVQDMDHENMFWYRQDPGLGLRLIYFSYDVKMKEKGDIPEGYSVSREKKERFSLILESASTNQTSMYLCAISGPGAATNEKLFFGSGTQLSVL.

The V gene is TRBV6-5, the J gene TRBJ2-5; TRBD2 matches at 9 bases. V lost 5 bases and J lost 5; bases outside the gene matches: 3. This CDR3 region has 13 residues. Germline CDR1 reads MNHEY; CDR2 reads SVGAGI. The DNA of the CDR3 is TGTGCCAGCAGTCGACTAGCGGTGGAGACCCAGTACTTC. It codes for CASSRLAVETQYF.

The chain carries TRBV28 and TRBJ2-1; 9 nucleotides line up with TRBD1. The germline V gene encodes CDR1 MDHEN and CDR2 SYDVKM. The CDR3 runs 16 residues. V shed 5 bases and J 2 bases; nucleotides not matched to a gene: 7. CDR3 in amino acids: CASSEAQGAPYNEQFF. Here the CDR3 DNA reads TGTGCCAGCAGTGAAGCACAGGGGGCCCCCTACAATGAGCAGTTCTTC.

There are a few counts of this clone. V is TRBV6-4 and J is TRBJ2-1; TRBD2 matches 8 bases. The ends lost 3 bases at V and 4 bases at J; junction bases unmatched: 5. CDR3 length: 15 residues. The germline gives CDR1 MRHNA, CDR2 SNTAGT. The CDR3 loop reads CASSDQAGDYNEQFF. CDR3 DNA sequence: TGTGCCAGCAGTGATCAAGCGGGGGATTACAATGAGCAGTTCTTC.

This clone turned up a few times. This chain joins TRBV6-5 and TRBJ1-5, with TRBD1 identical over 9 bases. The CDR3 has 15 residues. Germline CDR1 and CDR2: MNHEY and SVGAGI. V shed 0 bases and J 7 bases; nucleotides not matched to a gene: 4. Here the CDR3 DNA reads TGTGCCAGCAGTTACTCGATAACAGGGGGCCAGCCCCAGCATTTT. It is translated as CASSYSITGGQPQHF.

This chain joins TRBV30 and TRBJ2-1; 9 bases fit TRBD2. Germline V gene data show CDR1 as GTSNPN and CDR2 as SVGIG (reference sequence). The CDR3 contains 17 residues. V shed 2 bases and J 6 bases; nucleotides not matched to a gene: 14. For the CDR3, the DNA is TGTGCCTGGAGTTGGAGTCGGGTAGCGGGAGTAGGCAATGAGCAGTTCTTC. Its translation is CAWSWSRVAGVGNEQFF.

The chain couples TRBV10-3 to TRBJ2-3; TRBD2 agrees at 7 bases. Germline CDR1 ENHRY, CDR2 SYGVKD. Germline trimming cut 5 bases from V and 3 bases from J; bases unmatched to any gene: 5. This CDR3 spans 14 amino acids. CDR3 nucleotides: TGTGCCATCAGTACGGGAGGAGTTACAGATACGCAGTATTTT. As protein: CAISTGGVTDTQYF.

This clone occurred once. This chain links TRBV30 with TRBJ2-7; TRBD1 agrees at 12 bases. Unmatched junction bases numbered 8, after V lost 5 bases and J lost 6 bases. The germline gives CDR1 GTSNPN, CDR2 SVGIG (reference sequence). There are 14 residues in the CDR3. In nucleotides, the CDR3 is TGTGCCTGGCTAACCGGGACAGGGGGCGGCGAGCAGTACTTC. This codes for CAWLTGTGGGEQYF.

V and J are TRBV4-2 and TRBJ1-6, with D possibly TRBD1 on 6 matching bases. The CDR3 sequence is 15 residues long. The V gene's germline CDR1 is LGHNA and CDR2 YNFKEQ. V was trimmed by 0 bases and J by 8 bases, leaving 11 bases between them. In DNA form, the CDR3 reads TGTGCCAGCAGCCAAGATATGGCAGGGGATTCACCCCTCCACTTT. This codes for CASSQDMAGDSPLHF.

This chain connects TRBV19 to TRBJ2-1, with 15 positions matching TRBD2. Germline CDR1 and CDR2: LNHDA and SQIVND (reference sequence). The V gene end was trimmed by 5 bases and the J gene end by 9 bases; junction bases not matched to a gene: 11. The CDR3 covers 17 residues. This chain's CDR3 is CASSPSTGTSGRSEQFF. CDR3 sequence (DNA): TGTGCCAGTAGTCCTTCAACCGGGACTAGCGGGAGGTCTGAGCAGTTCTTC.

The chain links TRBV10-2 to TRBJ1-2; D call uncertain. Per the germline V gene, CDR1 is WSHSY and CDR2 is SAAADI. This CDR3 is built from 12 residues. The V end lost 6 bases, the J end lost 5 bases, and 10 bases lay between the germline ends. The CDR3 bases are TGCGCCAGCAGCCCCGGAGATTATGGCTACACCTTC. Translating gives CASSPGDYGYTF.

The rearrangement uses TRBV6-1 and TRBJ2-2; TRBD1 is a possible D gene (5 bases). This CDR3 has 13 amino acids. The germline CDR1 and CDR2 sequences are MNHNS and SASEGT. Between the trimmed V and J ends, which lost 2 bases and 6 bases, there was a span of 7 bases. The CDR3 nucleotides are TGTGCCAGCAGTGAAAGGGGCCCCGGGGAGCTGTTTTTT. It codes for CASSERGPGELFF.